One sample yielded the 20 T cell receptor beta chains listed below, sequenced in a study of PD-1 blockade in classical Hodgkin lymphoma. Sequenced by immunoSEQ multiplex PCR; TCRdb stores in-frame clones only, minus some. Here the sample spans 90,000 to 100,000 clones, 81% being singletons. Every patient was affected by relapse after autologous stem cell transplantation, while exposure to brentuximab vedotin was not uniform. Sequenced here: peripheral blood mononuclear cells (PBMCs), sampled before the second cycle of nivolumab. The receptors stem from a human donor with classical Hodgkin lymphoma.

This chain joins TRBV6-6 and TRBJ2-7; 7 bases line up with TRBD1. The V gene's germline CDR1 is MNHNY and CDR2 SVGAGI (reference sequence). V gave up 5 bases and J gave up 4 bases; unmatched junction bases: 2. CDR3 length: 12 residues. The chain's CDR3 is CASSLQGYEQYF. The CDR3 DNA reads as TGTGCCAGCAGTCTACAGGGGTACGAGCAGTACTTC.

The gene calls are TRBV27 and TRBJ1-4; a possible D gene is TRBD1 (5 bases). The CDR3 has 12 amino acids. Germline V gene lookup returns CDR1 MNHEY and CDR2 SMNVEV (reference sequence). Trimming removed 5 bases at V and 13 bases at J, with 14 bases between. CDR3 in amino acids: CASSKQEGRLFF. The CDR3 DNA reads TGTGCCAGCAGTAAACAGGAAGGGAGACTGTTTTTT.

In its sample, this clone was seen once. The chain joins TRBV2 to TRBJ2-3; no firm D call. CDR3 size: 12 residues. From germline, CDR1 is SNHLY and CDR2 FYNNEI. V was clipped by 6 bases and J by 1 base, with 5 bases between them. The CDR3: CASSLGTDTQYF. In nucleotides, the CDR3 is TGTGCCAGCAGCCTCGGCACAGATACGCAGTATTTT.

This chain connects TRBV4-1 to TRBJ1-3; 9 bases are a match to TRBD1. Germline trimming cut 1 base from V and 4 bases from J; bases unmatched to any gene: 2. Germline CDR1 is MGHRA and CDR2 is YSYEKL. The CDR3 loop spans 15 amino acids. The CDR3 nucleotides are TGCGCCAGCAGCCAAGGACAGGGGGACGGAAACACCATATATTTT. Amino acids: CASSQGQGDGNTIYF.

The J gene is TRBJ2-1, the V gene TRBV7-8, with 8 bases that match TRBD2. The CDR3 is 12 amino acids. V dropped 1 base and J dropped 14; count of bases not matched to a gene: 4. From germline, CDR1 is SGHVS and CDR2 FQNEAQ. The CDR3, as DNA: TGTGCCAGCAGCTTAGGAGGGACTAGTAAGTTCTTC. This codes for CASSLGGTSKFF.

The V and J genes are TRBV18 and TRBJ2-5; D not certain. V shed 3 bases and J shed 5 bases, with 10 bases lying between them. The CDR3 length is 13 residues. Germline values: CDR1 KGHSH, CDR2 LQKENI. In nucleotides, the CDR3 is TGTGCCAGCTCACCGGGTAGATTGGAGACCCAGTACTTC. Protein: CASSPGRLETQYF.

The J gene is TRBJ1-5, the V gene TRBV7-2; D is unresolved. The CDR3 length is 12 residues. Between the trimmed V and J ends, which lost 0 bases and 3 bases, there was a span of 0 bases. Germline CDR1 SGHTA, CDR2 FQGNSA. The CDR3 nucleotides read TGTGCCAGCAGCTTAGCCAATCAGCCCCAGCATTTT. This sequence encodes CASSLANQPQHF.

J is TRBJ2-7 and V is TRBV11-2; 9 bases fit TRBD2. J was trimmed by 5 bases and V by 3 bases; bases with no gene match: 5. This CDR3 is 14 amino acids long. Per the germline V gene, CDR1 is SGHAT and CDR2 is FQNNGV. The chain's CDR3 is CASSFIAGVDEQYF. The DNA of the CDR3 is TGTGCCAGCAGCTTCATAGCGGGAGTGGACGAGCAGTACTTC. Full variable domain (rest looked up from reference TRBV11-2 and TRBJ2-7): EAGVAQSPRYKIIEKRQSVAFWCNPISGHATLYWYQQILGQGPKLLIQFQNNGVVDDSQLPKDRFSAERLKGVDSTLKIQPAKLEDSAVYLCASSFIAGVDEQYFGPGTRLTVT.

This chain joins TRBV7-8 and TRBJ2-5; D is unclear. This CDR3 is built from 17 residues. Germline V gene sequence: CDR1 SGHVS, CDR2 FQNEAQ. V shed 6 bases and J shed 2 bases, with 22 bases lying between them. The CDR3 reads CASSLNRLSPIQETQYF. The CDR3 DNA sequence: TGTGCCAGCAGTCTAAACCGGCTTAGCCCCATTCAAGAGACCCAGTACTTC.

In this sample, this clone turned up once. This rearrangement joins TRBV19 to TRBJ2-1; 7 bases fit TRBD2. V shed 4 bases, J shed 6 bases, and the junction held 3 bases outside the gene matches. Germline V gene lookup returns CDR1 LNHDA and CDR2 SQIVND (reference sequence). This CDR3 has 13 amino acids. CDR3 protein: CASSRGGANEQFF. DNA of the CDR3: TGTGCCAGTAGTAGGGGGGGTGCCAATGAGCAGTTCTTC.

This clone has just one count. This chain uses TRBV21-1 with TRBJ2-1; the table assigns TRBD1, which was not confirmed against the DNA. TRBV21-1 is labeled a pseudogene. CDR3 length: 13 residues. CDR3 in DNA: TGTGCCAGCAGCAAGCGCACAGACAATGAGCAGTTCTTC. Protein product: CASSKRTDNEQFF.

The chain recombines TRBV4-2 with TRBJ2-1; 9 nucleotides align to TRBD2. With V trimmed by 2 bases and J by 8 bases, 10 bases remained unmatched. Germline CDR1 is LGHNA and CDR2 is YNFKEQ. The CDR3 loop spans 16 amino acids. DNA of the CDR3: TGTGCCAGCAGCCAACTCAGCGGGAGGATTTTCCATGAGCAGTTCTTC. It yields the protein CASSQLSGRIFHEQFF.

The V gene is TRBV5-6, the J gene TRBJ1-2, with 7 bases matching TRBD1. CDR3 size: 13 residues. Trimming cost V 1 base and J 7 bases; bases outside gene matches: 4. The germline gives CDR1 SGHDT, CDR2 YYEEEE. Written as DNA, the CDR3 is TGTGCCAGCAGCTTGCTAGACAGGGCTGGCTACACCTTC. This encodes CASSLLDRAGYTF.

This clone appeared a few times. The V call is TRBV28, the J call TRBJ2-7; D gene ambiguous. V lost 7 bases to trimming and J lost 5 bases, with 9 bases between them. CDR1 is MDHEN and CDR2 is SYDVKM in the germline V gene. This CDR3 is built from 11 residues. The CDR3 DNA follows: TGTGCCAGCACCCGGATAGACGAGCAGTACTTC. It yields the protein CASTRIDEQYF.

J is TRBJ2-7 and V is TRBV7-9, with 8 bases aligning to TRBD2. CDR3 size: 15 residues. Germline V CDR1 and CDR2: SEHNR, FQNEAQ (reference sequence). V shed 5 bases, J shed 3 bases, and the junction held 9 bases outside the gene matches. CDR3 DNA: TGTGCCAGCAGCCCACCCTTCCGGGAGGGCTACGAGCAGTACTTC. Protein sequence: CASSPPFREGYEQYF.

CDR3 region: CASSLDPPGTNYGYTF. CDR3 nucleotide sequence: TGTGCCAGCAGCTTAGACCCCCCGGGGACTAACTATGGCTACACCTTC. The chain uses TRBV7-2 and TRBJ1-2; D remains ambiguous. The CDR3 consists of 16 residues. Trimming removed 1 base from V and 0 bases from J, with 12 bases in between. The germline V gene encodes CDR1 SGHTA and CDR2 FQGNSA.

The V and J genes are TRBV6-6 and TRBJ2-5; TRBD1 matches 7 bases. Germline CDR1 MNHNY, CDR2 SVGAGI (reference sequence). The length of the CDR3 is 14 residues. Trimming removed 6 bases from V and 2 bases from J; junction bases left unmatched: 6. The CDR3 DNA is TGTGCCAGCAGCAGAGACAGGGTTCAAGAGACCCAGTACTTC. This codes for CASSRDRVQETQYF.

The genes are TRBV6-7 and TRBJ1-4; 10 bases agree with TRBD1. TRBV6-7 is placed among ORFs of uncertain function. With 4 bases clipped from V and 8 bases from J, the junction kept 1 base outside the gene matches. The CDR3 contains 13 residues. The CDR3 protein is CASSWTGGEKLFF. CDR3 DNA: TGTGCCAGCAGTTGGACAGGGGGGGAAAAACTGTTTTTT.

V is TRBV7-2 and J is TRBJ2-1; a weak D match, TRBD2 (6 bases). Germline values: CDR1 SGHTA, CDR2 FQGNSA. The CDR3 sequence is 13 residues long. Trimming took 8 bases from V and 5 from J, leaving 13 bases between them. The CDR3 coding sequence is TGTGCCAGCGCGGGTAGCGGCCACAATGAGCAGTTCTTC. It is translated as CASAGSGHNEQFF.

The gene calls are TRBV10-3 and TRBJ2-5, with 15 bases fitting TRBD2. This CDR3 is 18 amino acids long. Germline CDR1 ENHRY, CDR2 SYGVKD. V was clipped by 2 bases and J by 5 bases; unmatched bases: 9. CDR3 amino acids: CAISERGLAGGPGETQYF. The CDR3, as DNA: TGTGCCATCAGTGAGAGAGGACTAGCGGGAGGGCCCGGGGAGACCCAGTACTTC.